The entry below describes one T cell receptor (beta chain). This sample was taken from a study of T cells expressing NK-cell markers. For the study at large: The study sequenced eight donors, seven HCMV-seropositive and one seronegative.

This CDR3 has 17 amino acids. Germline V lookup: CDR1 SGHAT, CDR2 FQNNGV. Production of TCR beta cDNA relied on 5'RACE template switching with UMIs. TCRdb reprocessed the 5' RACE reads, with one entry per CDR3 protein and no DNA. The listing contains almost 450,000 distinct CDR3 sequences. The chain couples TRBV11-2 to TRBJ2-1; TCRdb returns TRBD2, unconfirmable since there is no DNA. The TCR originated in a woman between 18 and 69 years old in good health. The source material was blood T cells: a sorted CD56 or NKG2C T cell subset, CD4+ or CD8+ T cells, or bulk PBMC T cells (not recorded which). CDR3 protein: CASSLGRSGLIDNEQFF.